This T cell receptor beta chain emerged from a study of Ad26.COV2.S vaccination and SARS-CoV-2 variants. Study-level points and caveats: The TCR breadth and depth analyses may have understated or missed part of the total T cell responses. Breadth of non-spike TCRs did not differ between vaccinees and placebo recipients.

Points on this clone: What it binds is not known.

TCRdb's copy holds only in-frame clones and misses some; the assay was immunoSEQ multiplex PCR. This sample carries 500,000 or so clones, 70% to 90% of them seen once, and the ten largest clones take 10% to 15%. CDR1 is SGDLS and CDR2 is YYNGEE in the germline V gene. V lost 4 bases to trimming and J lost 2 bases; unmatched junction nucleotides: 9. The CDR3 consists of 16 residues. The treatment denotes: roughly 18 received Ad26.COV2.S at low or high dose, single or two shots; 5 received placebo; per-sample allocation not given. Samples analyzed were those drawn on day 63 after the first vaccine or placebo injection.

The sequenced sample was peripheral blood, obtained in a trial of Ad26.COV2.S vaccine versus placebo. The rearrangement uses TRBV9 and TRBJ2-4, with 7 positions matching TRBD1. This receptor was identified in a person aged 18-65 years who received the Ad26.COV2.S COVID-19 vaccine or a placebo. The CDR3 bases are TGTGCCAGCAGCCAAGAACCGACAGGGCCCAAAAACATTCAGTACTTC. It yields the protein CASSQEPTGPKNIQYF.